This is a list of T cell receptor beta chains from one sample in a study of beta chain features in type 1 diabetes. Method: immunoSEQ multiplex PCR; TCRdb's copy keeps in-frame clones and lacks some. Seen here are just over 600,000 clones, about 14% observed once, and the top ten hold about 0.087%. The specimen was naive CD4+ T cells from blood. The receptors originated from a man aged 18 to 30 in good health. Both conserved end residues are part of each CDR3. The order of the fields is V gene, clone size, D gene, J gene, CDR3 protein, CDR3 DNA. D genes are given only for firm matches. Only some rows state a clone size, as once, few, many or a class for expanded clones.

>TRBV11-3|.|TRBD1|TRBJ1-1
CASSLGGTENTEAFF
TGTGCCAGCAGCTTAGGGGGGACAGAGAACACTGAAGCTTTCTTT
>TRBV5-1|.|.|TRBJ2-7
CASSLVVGPYEQYF
TGCGCCAGCAGCTTGGTAGTTGGACCCTACGAGCAGTACTTC
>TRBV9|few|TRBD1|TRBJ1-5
CASSIGTGGSNQPQHF
TGTGCCAGCAGCATAGGGACAGGGGGCTCCAATCAGCCCCAGCATTTT
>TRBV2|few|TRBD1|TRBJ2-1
CATPRVRDRHQGEQFF
TGTGCCACCCCCAGGGTGAGGGACAGGCACCAGGGTGAGCAGTTCTTC
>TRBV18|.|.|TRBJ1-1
CASSPAAGRGAEAFF
TGTGCCAGCTCACCAGCAGCGGGACGAGGTGCTGAAGCTTTCTTT
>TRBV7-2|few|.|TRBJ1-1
CASSLQGSTEAFF
TGTGCCAGCAGCTTACAGGGTTCCACTGAAGCTTTCTTT
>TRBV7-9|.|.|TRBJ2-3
CASSAQDTQYF
TGTGCCAGCAGCGCTCAAGATACGCAGTATTTT
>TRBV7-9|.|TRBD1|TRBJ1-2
CASSFPGTGQNIYGYTF
TGTGCCAGCAGCTTTCCGGGGACGGGACAGAATATCTATGGCTACACCTTC
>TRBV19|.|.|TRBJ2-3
CASSSRGRIPRGNTQYF
TGTGCCAGTAGTAGCAGAGGGAGAATACCCCGGGGAAATACGCAGTATTTT
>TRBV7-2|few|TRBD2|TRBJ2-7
CASSLGSERGSYEQYF
TGTGCCAGCAGCTTAGGGTCTGAGCGGGGCTCCTACGAGCAGTACTTC
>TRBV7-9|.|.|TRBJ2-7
CASSSYEQYF
TGTGCTAGCAGCTCGTACGAGCAGTACTTC
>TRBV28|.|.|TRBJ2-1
CASSSLKRASYNEQFF
TGTGCCAGCAGCTCACTGAAGCGGGCTTCCTACAATGAGCAGTTCTTC
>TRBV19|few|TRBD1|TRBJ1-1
CASMTSGGSRTEAFF
TGTGCCAGTATGACTTCAGGGGGCTCCCGCACTGAAGCTTTCTTT
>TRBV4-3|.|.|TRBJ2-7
CASSQVAGSYEQYF
TGCGCCAGCAGCCAAGTCGCCGGCTCCTACGAGCAGTACTTC
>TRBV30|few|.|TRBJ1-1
CAWKAVGYTEAFF
TGTGCCTGGAAAGCGGTGGGATACACTGAAGCTTTCTTT
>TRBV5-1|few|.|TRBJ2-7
CASSLGGTVSSYEQYF
TGCGCCAGCAGCTTGGGGGGAACAGTAAGCTCCTACGAGCAGTACTTC
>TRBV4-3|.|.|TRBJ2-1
CASSQYRVSYNEQFF
TGCGCCAGCAGCCAATACAGGGTTTCCTACAATGAGCAGTTCTTC
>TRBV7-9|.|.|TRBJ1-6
CASSSPLTADSPLHF
TGTGCCAGCAGCTCCCCTCTGACTGCGGATTCACCCCTCCACTTT
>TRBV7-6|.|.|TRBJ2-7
CASSLKVASEQYF
TGTGCCAGCAGCCTTAAAGTGGCTTCCGAGCAGTACTTC
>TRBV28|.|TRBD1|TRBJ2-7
CASRGQGTYEQYF
TGTGCCAGCAGGGGACAGGGGACCTACGAGCAGTACTTC
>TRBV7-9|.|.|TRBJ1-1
CASSLRDRVNTEAFF
TGTGCCAGCAGCTTACGGGACCGAGTGAACACTGAAGCTTTCTTT
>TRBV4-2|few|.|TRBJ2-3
CASSQEPASTDTQYF
TGTGCCAGCAGCCAAGAGCCAGCGAGCACAGATACGCAGTATTTT
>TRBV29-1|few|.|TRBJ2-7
CSVEGLLTYEQYF
TGCAGCGTTGAGGGTCTGCTGACCTACGAGCAGTACTTC
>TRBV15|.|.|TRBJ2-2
CATSSPTLGYTGELFF
TGTGCCACCAGCAGCCCGACCCTGGGTTACACCGGGGAGCTGTTTTTT
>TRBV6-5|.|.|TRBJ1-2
CASRAPTGRVRYTF
TGTGCCAGCAGAGCACCGACAGGAAGAGTCCGCTACACCTTC
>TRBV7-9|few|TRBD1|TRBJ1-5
CASSPLDRGSNQPQHF
TGTGCCAGCAGCCCCTTGGACAGGGGAAGCAATCAGCCCCAGCATTTT
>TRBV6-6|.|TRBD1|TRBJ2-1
CASREGQVAYNEQFF
TGTGCCAGCAGGGAGGGACAGGTCGCCTACAATGAGCAGTTCTTC
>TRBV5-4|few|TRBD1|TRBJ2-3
CASSLLGGQGTDTQYF
TGTGCCAGCAGCTTGTTAGGGGGACAGGGCACAGATACGCAGTATTTT
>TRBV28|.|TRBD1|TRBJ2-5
CASSLLSGGKETQYF
TGTGCCAGCAGTTTACTCTCAGGGGGCAAGGAGACCCAGTACTTC
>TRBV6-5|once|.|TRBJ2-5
CASSYTWAQETQYF
TGTGCCAGCAGTTACACGTGGGCCCAAGAGACCCAGTACTTC
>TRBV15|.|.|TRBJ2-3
CATSRGTGPTDTQYF
TGTGCCACCAGCAGAGGTACAGGTCCCACAGATACGCAGTATTTT
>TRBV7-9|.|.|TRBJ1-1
CASSLVPGLEAFF
TGTGCCAGCAGCTTAGTCCCAGGGTTGGAAGCTTTCTTT
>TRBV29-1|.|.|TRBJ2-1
CSVVGRLSYNEQFF
TGCAGCGTTGTCGGACGGTTGTCCTACAATGAGCAGTTCTTC